Shown below are 28 T cell receptor beta chains from a single sample sequenced in a study of blood T cells in healthy people across ages. PCR was performed a second time for roughly 7 to 12 cycles using a sample-barcoded 5' primer and a J-beta primer mix. From the 5' RACE reads, TCRdb called clonotypes with MiXCR, one entry per CDR3 protein. The table has 800,000 to 1,000,000 distinct CDR3 sequences, about 44% seen once. Sequencing used blood. These receptors were collected from a young man in good health.

V and J are TRBV2 and TRBJ2-3; 11 bases are a match to TRBD1. The germline gives CDR1 SNHLY, CDR2 FYNNEI. The CDR3 length is 14 residues. V lost 8 bases to trimming and J lost 4 bases; unmatched junction nucleotides: 5. CDR3 sequence: CASRTGGESDTQYF. The CDR3 region has the DNA TGTGCCAGCCGGACAGGGGGCGAGTCAGATACGCAGTATTTT.

This clonotype was seen a few times. The chain joins TRBV7-8 to TRBJ1-6, with 7 bases aligning to TRBD1. Trimming cost V 1 base and J 9 bases; bases outside gene matches: 3. The CDR3 totals 14 residues. CDR1 is SGHVS, CDR2 FQNEAQ, per germline. In DNA, the CDR3 is TGTGCCAGCAGCTTAGAGGGGGCTAGTTCACCCCTCCACTTT. Encoded protein: CASSLEGASSPLHF.

The DNA for the CDR3 is TGTGCCAGCAAGTTCGGGACAGGGACAGATACGCAGTATTTT. Residues: CASKFGTGTDTQYF. This chain uses TRBV6-1 with TRBJ2-3; 9 positions match TRBD1. Per germline, CDR1 MNHNS and CDR2 SASEGT. The trim removed 7 bases at V and 3 bases at J, leaving 5 bases unmatched. The CDR3 is 14 residues long.

This clonotype appeared many times. The genes are TRBV20-1 and TRBJ2-7, with 7 positions matching TRBD1. Germline lookup yields CDR1 DFQATT and CDR2 SNEGSKA (reference sequence). CDR3 length: 14 amino acids. Trimming at V came to 6 bases and at J to 6 bases, leaving 14 bases not matched to a gene. CDR3 DNA: TGCAGTGCCCAACGAGCGAGGGGGCCCCGCGAGCAGTACTTC. Translated: CSAQRARGPREQYF.

In DNA form, the CDR3 reads TGTGGGACCGGGACAGGGGTATATCAGCCCCAGCATTTT. It translates to CGTGTGVYQPQHF. The rearrangement uses TRBV27 and TRBJ1-5; 10 bases are a match to TRBD1. The CDR3 runs 13 residues. CDR1 is MNHEY, CDR2 SMNVEV, per germline (reference sequence).

This clonotype was seen only a few times. The chain is built from TRBV27 and TRBJ2-7, with D possibly matching TRBD1 (6 bases). Deletions cut 1 base from V and 4 bases from J, with 14 bases between. CDR3 length equals 15 residues. Germline V gives CDR1 MNHEY, CDR2 SMNVEV (reference sequence). CDR3 DNA sequence: TGTGCCAGCAGTTTATTAGGGGGAATTGAGTACGAGCAGTACTTC. Translating it yields CASSLLGGIEYEQYF.

The gene calls are TRBV5-1 and TRBJ1-2; a weak D match, TRBD1 (6 bases). The CDR3 is made up of 15 amino acids. Trimming shortened V by 0 bases and J by 7 bases, and 16 bases separated the two germline ends. Germline values: CDR1 SGHRS, CDR2 YFSETQ. The CDR3 sequence is CASSLEVGRGGGYTF. The CDR3 nucleotides are TGCGCCAGCAGCTTGGAGGTTGGCAGGGGAGGTGGCTACACCTTC.

This clonotype showed up many times. The V and J genes are TRBV5-1 and TRBJ1-2; 10 bases are a match to TRBD1. V gave up 3 bases and J gave up 6 bases; unmatched junction bases: 5. Germline V gene sequence: CDR1 SGHRS, CDR2 YFSETQ. The CDR3 runs to 14 residues. This CDR3 is CASSSTGTGDGYTF. CDR3 bases: TGCGCCAGCAGCTCTACCGGGACAGGGGATGGCTACACCTTC.

This chain joins TRBV7-9 and TRBJ1-1; tentatively, D is TRBD1 (6 bases). The germline gives CDR1 SEHNR, CDR2 FQNEAQ (reference sequence). V was pared by 4 bases and J by 1 base, with 16 bases between. CDR3 length equals 16 residues. The CDR3, as DNA: TGTGCCAGCAGCTCAGAGCGGGGGGGGCCGAACACTGAAGCTTTCTTT. It yields the protein CASSSERGGPNTEAFF.

This rearrangement joins TRBV21-1 to TRBJ2-7; the table assigns TRBD2, which was not confirmed against the DNA. TRBV21-1 is shown as a pseudogene. The CDR3 is made up of 15 amino acids. CDR3 sequence: CASSNKGECLYEQYF. The CDR3 DNA sequence: TGTGCCAGCAGCAATAAGGGAGAATGCCTGTACGAGCAGTACTTC.

This clonotype has a count of ten or more. V usage is TRBV6-6 and J usage is TRBJ2-7; 11 nucleotides line up with TRBD2. This CDR3 has 14 amino acids. V lost 6 bases to trimming and J lost 2 bases; unmatched junction nucleotides: 3. In germline, CDR1 is MNHNY, CDR2 SVGAGI (reference sequence). The CDR3 spells CASRLAGGTYEQYF. CDR3 nucleotide sequence: TGTGCCAGCAGGCTAGCGGGGGGCACCTACGAGCAGTACTTC.

V is TRBV6-5 and J is TRBJ2-7, with 13 bases that match TRBD2. Germline V gene sequence: CDR1 MNHEY, CDR2 SVGAGI. The CDR3 has 15 residues. After removal of 6 bases from V and 5 bases from J, the junction contained 7 bases not matched to a gene. CDR3 in amino acids: CASRPGTSGINEQYF. The DNA of the CDR3 is TGTGCCAGCAGACCCGGGACTAGCGGGATCAACGAGCAGTACTTC.

This clonotype occurred a few times. The chain's CDR3 is CASSYSQEDTQYF. CDR3 DNA: TGTGCCAGCAGTTATAGCCAGGAAGATACGCAGTATTTT. This chain links TRBV6-5 with TRBJ2-3; D ambiguous. The CDR3 is 13 amino acids. Per germline, CDR1 MNHEY and CDR2 SVGAGI. V was cut by 3 bases and J by 5 bases, with 9 bases left in between.

The rearrangement uses TRBV6-2 or TRBV6-3 and TRBJ1-5; possible D gene TRBD1, 5 bases. CDR1 and CDR2 from the germline V gene are MNHEY and SVGEGT. The V and J ends lost 5 bases and 7 bases respectively, with 24 bases between them. The CDR3 runs to 17 residues. The CDR3 coding sequence is TGTGCCAGCAGTCTTACCGCGACCCGGGGCCCAGGGCAGCCCCAGCATTTT. Protein sequence: CASSLTATRGPGQPQHF.

V gene TRBV12-3 or TRBV12-4 combines with J gene TRBJ1-2, with a weak D call TRBD1 (5 bases). V was pared by 5 bases and J by 8 bases, with 15 bases between. The CDR3 contains 13 residues. The CDR3 spells CASSRMGGAGYTF. CDR3 coding DNA: TGTGCCAGCAGTAGGATGGGAGGGGCCGGCTACACCTTC.

The chain employs TRBV10-3 and TRBJ2-6; D not resolved. Germline V CDR1 and CDR2: ENHRY, SYGVKD. The CDR3 has 15 residues. V dropped 4 bases and J dropped 0 bases, with 7 bases sitting between them. The DNA of the CDR3 is TGTGCCATCAGTGGGCGGTACTCTGGGGCCAACGTCCTGACTTTC. Protein product: CAISGRYSGANVLTF.

V is TRBV12-3 or TRBV12-4 and J is TRBJ2-3; TRBD1 is a possible D gene (5 bases). The CDR3 length is 12 residues. Trimming took off 6 bases at V and 7 bases at J, with 11 bases between the two ends. CDR3 nucleotide sequence: TGTGCCAGCAGCCAGACAGAATATACGCAGTATTTT. This sequence encodes CASSQTEYTQYF.

The chain combines TRBV7-8 with TRBJ2-2; the D call may be TRBD1 or TRBD2 (5 bases each). V lost 6 bases, J lost 3 bases, and 14 bases lay in between. Germline CDR1 reads SGHVS; CDR2 reads FQNEAQ. CDR3 length: 15 residues. CDR3 sequence: CASSVLVGDTGELFF. In DNA form, the CDR3 reads TGTGCCAGCAGTGTACTAGTAGGGGACACCGGGGAGCTGTTTTTT.

The chain combines TRBV28 with TRBJ2-3; 7 bases line up with TRBD2. Germline CDR1 reads MDHEN; CDR2 reads SYDVKM. V dropped 4 bases and J dropped 13; count of bases not matched to a gene: 8. This CDR3 contains 12 residues. CDR3 sequence reads: CASSSQRGHEYF. The CDR3 DNA reads as TGTGCCAGCAGTTCCCAGCGGGGCCACGAGTATTTT.

This chain links TRBV6-2 or TRBV6-3 with TRBJ2-7; 9 bases match TRBD1. The J call could be wrong; TRBJ2-4 is a better fit for the DNA end. The CDR3 has 16 amino acids. Germline values: CDR1 MNHEY, CDR2 SVGEGT. CDR3 sequence reads: CASSSDRGIAKNIQYF. CDR3 DNA: TGTGCCAGCAGTTCCGACAGGGGGATAGCCAAAAACATTCAGTACTTC.

This clonotype was observed a few times. This chain connects TRBV4-1 to TRBJ1-4; perhaps TRBD1 as D (5 bases). The CDR3 runs 16 residues. Germline-derived CDR1 and CDR2 are MGHRA and YSYEKL. With 2 bases removed from V and 4 bases from J, the gap between germline ends came to 14 bases. The CDR3 sequence: CASSQKGGTDNEKLFF. The CDR3 DNA sequence: TGCGCCAGCAGCCAAAAGGGAGGGACTGATAATGAAAAACTGTTTTTT.

The chain carries TRBV14 and TRBJ2-5, with 10 bases matching TRBD1. The CDR3 is 15 residues long. The V gene's germline CDR1 is SGHDN and CDR2 FVKESK. The V and J ends lost 5 bases and 5 bases, in that order; junction bases with no gene match: 8. The CDR3 region is CASSRQGARAETQYF. Written as DNA, the CDR3 is TGTGCCAGCAGCAGACAGGGGGCAAGGGCTGAGACCCAGTACTTC. Full variable domain (remainder filled in from reference TRBV14 and TRBJ2-5): EAGVTQFPSHSVIEKGQTVTLRCDPISGHDNLYWYRRVMGKEIKFLLHFVKESKQDESGMPNNRFLAERTGGTYSTLKVQPAELEDSGVYFCASSRQGARAETQYFGPGTRLLVL.

This sequence joins TRBV6-2 or TRBV6-3 and TRBJ2-7; D might be TRBD2 (5 bases). The CDR3 is 14 amino acids. Per the germline V gene, CDR1 is MNHEY and CDR2 is SVGEGT. The V end lost 0 bases, the J end lost 3 bases, and 9 bases lay between the germline ends. CDR3 residues: CASSYSPGFYEQYF. The CDR3 DNA is TGTGCCAGCAGTTACTCTCCGGGGTTCTACGAGCAGTACTTC.

The chain uses TRBV6-5 and TRBJ2-4; D call uncertain. TRBJ2-7 explains the end of the DNA better; the J call may be wrong. This CDR3 has 15 amino acids. Germline values: CDR1 MNHEY, CDR2 SVGAGI. CDR3 amino acids: CASSYSYGQTYEQYF. CDR3 nucleotides: TGTGCCAGCAGTTACTCGTATGGGCAGACCTACGAGCAGTACTTC.

The chain recombines TRBV5-6 with TRBJ1-1, with D possibly matching TRBD1 (5 bases). Deletions cut 3 bases from V and 4 bases from J, with 13 bases between. Germline assignment: CDR1 SGHDT and CDR2 YYEEEE. The CDR3 is made up of 14 amino acids. CDR3 bases: TGTGCCAGCAGCTCGGTGGGGGTTCCCACTGAAGCTTTCTTT. This sequence encodes CASSSVGVPTEAFF.

The chain couples TRBV20-1 to TRBJ2-5; 11 bases align to TRBD2. The CDR3 is 18 amino acids. The V and J ends lost 0 bases and 11 bases, in that order; junction bases with no gene match: 20. Looked up from germline, CDR1 is DFQATT and CDR2 is SNEGSKA (reference sequence). The CDR3 here is CSARDILRGLAGGGEQYF. The CDR3 region has the DNA TGCAGTGCTAGAGATATTTTAAGAGGTCTAGCGGGAGGTGGGGAGCAGTACTTC.

The chain joins TRBV20-1 to TRBJ2-7; 8 bases map to TRBD1. Looked up from germline, CDR1 is DFQATT and CDR2 is SNEGSKA (reference sequence). J lost 0 bases, V lost 6 bases, and 7 bases had no gene match. The CDR3 contains 14 residues. The CDR3 reads CSASGQVSSYEQYF. CDR3 coding DNA: TGCAGTGCATCGGGACAGGTCAGCTCCTACGAGCAGTACTTC.

This clonotype was detected only a few times. The chain is built from TRBV29-1 and TRBJ2-5; D unresolved. CDR1 and CDR2 (germline): SQVTM, ANQGSEA. The V gene lost 4 bases and the J gene lost 3 bases, with 6 bases spanning the gap. CDR3 length equals 11 residues. The CDR3 bases are TGCAGCGTTGCAGGTGAAGAGACCCAGTACTTC. Protein sequence: CSVAGEETQYF.